This T cell receptor (beta chain) was sequenced in a study of blood T cell repertoires in COVID-19. Study-level information: Whether acute or convalescent, the COVID-19 samples came from the United States, Italy and Spain. T cells, B-cell-depleted T cells, or PBMCs supplied cDNA or gDNA.

In the original processing: Scientists estimated how many nucleated cells there were by amplifying reference gene primers. The data were produced by immunoSEQ multiplex PCR, yet TCRdb's version contains in-frame clones alone and is incomplete. The DNA was the basis for D and trimming; V, J and clone size are from that table. Of roughly 140,000 clones listed, 75% to 90% are singletons. The V gene's germline CDR1 is MGHRA and CDR2 YSYEKL. CDR3 length: 15 residues. The V end lost 3 bases, the J end lost 8 bases, and 14 bases lay between the germline ends. This chain joins TRBV4-1 and TRBJ1-6; perhaps TRBD1 as D (6 bases). Specimen: peripheral blood. This receptor was obtained from a woman between 45 and 65 years old with acute or convalescent COVID-19. The CDR3, as DNA: TGCGCCAGCAGCCATGAAGGGGGTCTGGATTCACCCCTCCACTTT. It specifies CASSHEGGLDSPLHF.